What follows is one T cell receptor beta chain and its context. TCRdb's copy holds only in-frame clones and misses some; the assay was immunoSEQ multiplex PCR. The sample lists roughly 50,000 clones, nearly 80% occurring once. Autoimmune disease history or systemic immunosuppression excluded patients. Blood got drawn at baseline, again on cycle 4 day 1, and then on cycle 7 day 1. The sample originates from a study of OX40 agonist ivuxolimab in advanced cancers. Trimming removed 7 bases at V and 3 bases at J, with 10 bases between. This CDR3 comprises 12 residues. The germline gives CDR1 SGHRS, CDR2 YFSETQ.

The V gene is TRBV5-1, the J gene TRBJ2-5; D gene unclear. The sequencing here drew on CD4+ or CD8+ T cells sorted from blood, taken in a trial of the OX40 agonist ivuxolimab. The sequence was obtained from an adult with an advanced solid tumor such as melanoma, head and neck, liver or kidney cancer. The CDR3 reads CASFNREETQYF. For the CDR3, the DNA is TGCGCCAGCTTTAACAGAGAAGAGACCCAGTACTTC.